Below, 28 T cell receptor beta chains from the same sample are listed, as sequenced in a study of blood T cell repertoires in COVID-19. Only in-frame clones appear in the TCRdb table, and some are missing; sequencing was by immunoSEQ multiplex PCR. The sample records 55,000 to 80,000 clones, more than 75% being singletons. The sequencing input was peripheral blood. These receptor sequences come from a man between 60 and 75 years old with COVID-19, enrolled during active disease.

The V gene is TRBV27, the J gene TRBJ2-1; the D is unclear. The V gene's germline CDR1 is MNHEY and CDR2 SMNVEV (reference sequence). V lost 3 bases and J 4 bases, leaving 10 bases between the germline ends. The CDR3 is 14 amino acids. The CDR3 DNA reads TGTGCCAGCAGTTTCGCTGAAACTTACAATGAGCAGTTCTTC. Encoded protein: CASSFAETYNEQFF.

The genes are TRBV6-1 and TRBJ2-3; the D is unclear. Trimming shortened V by 3 bases and J by 0 bases, and 10 bases separated the two germline ends. The CDR3 is 15 amino acids. Germline-derived CDR1 and CDR2 are MNHNS and SASEGT. CDR3 nucleotides: TGTGCCAGCAGTGAGCAGTTCAAAAGCACAGATACGCAGTATTTT. Amino acids: CASSEQFKSTDTQYF.

The chain combines TRBV3-1 (or the pseudogene TRBV3-2) with TRBJ1-2; no firm D call. Germline-derived CDR1 and CDR2 are LGHDT and YNNKEL (reference sequence). The CDR3 consists of 15 residues. Deletions cut 2 bases from V and 4 bases from J, with 14 bases between. CDR3 loop: CASSQLNGLSYGYTF. In nucleotides, the CDR3 is TGTGCCAGCAGCCAACTAAACGGACTGAGCTATGGCTACACCTTC.

The chain uses TRBV5-1 and TRBJ1-1; 10 nucleotides agree with TRBD1. Germline V lookup: CDR1 SGHRS, CDR2 YFSETQ. CDR3 length equals 15 residues. V shed 3 bases, J shed 2 bases, and the junction held 4 bases outside the gene matches. The CDR3 nucleotides are TGCGCCAGCAGCTCTGGGACAGGGGAAAACACTGAAGCTTTCTTT. Its translation is CASSSGTGENTEAFF.

This clone was picked up a small number of times. The chain employs TRBV5-4 and TRBJ1-4; TRBD1 matches at 8 bases. The CDR3 loop spans 12 amino acids. Germline-derived CDR1 and CDR2 are SGHNT and YYREEE (reference sequence). V was pared by 4 bases and J by 10 bases, with 3 bases of the junction left unmatched. CDR3 protein: CASSITGGKLFF. Here the CDR3 DNA reads TGTGCCAGCAGCATAACAGGGGGAAAACTGTTTTTT.

The genes are TRBV7-3 and TRBJ1-6; D possibly corresponds to TRBD1 (5 bases). The CDR3 covers 14 residues. Germline V gives CDR1 SGHTA, CDR2 FQGTGA. V was clipped by 4 bases and J by 6 bases, with 10 bases between them. The CDR3, as DNA: TGTGCCAGCAGCTCCCAAGGGGCTAATTCACCCCTCCACTTT. This encodes CASSSQGANSPLHF.

The V gene is TRBV24-1, the J gene TRBJ1-6; TRBD1 is a possible D gene (6 bases). The V end was cut by 10 bases, the J end by 0 bases, with 18 bases between. CDR1 and CDR2 from the germline V gene are KGHDR and SFDVKD. The CDR3 is 17 amino acids. CDR3 DNA sequence: TGTGCCACTCCCGGGGGGCACCCGAGCTCCTATAATTCACCCCTCCACTTT. This translates into CATPGGHPSSYNSPLHF.

V usage is TRBV10-3 and J usage is TRBJ2-3, with 9 bases lining up with TRBD2. The CDR3 extends over 14 amino acids. Germline CDR1 reads ENHRY; CDR2 reads SYGVKD. J was trimmed by 0 bases and V by 10 bases; bases with no gene match: 5. CDR3 bases: TGTGCCAGCGGTACTAGCGGGAGCACAGATACGCAGTATTTT. This gives the protein CASGTSGSTDTQYF.

The chain carries TRBV12-5 and TRBJ1-5; D might be TRBD1 (5 bases). This CDR3 region has 13 residues. V was clipped by 3 bases and J by 9 bases, with 12 bases between them. Germline CDR1 is LGHNT and CDR2 is FRNRAP. This chain's CDR3 is CASGLGRGGPQHF. The CDR3 DNA sequence: TGTGCTAGTGGTTTAGGGAGGGGTGGGCCCCAGCATTTT.

This rearrangement joins TRBV28 to TRBJ2-3, with 11 bases aligning to TRBD2. Germline V gene lookup returns CDR1 MDHEN and CDR2 SYDVKM. This CDR3 has 17 amino acids. Trimming took 4 bases from V and 4 from J; bases not matched to a gene: 10. CDR3 protein: CASSWISGRADADTQYF. The DNA of the CDR3 is TGTGCCAGCAGTTGGATTAGCGGGAGGGCTGATGCAGATACGCAGTATTTT.

The chain joins TRBV6-1 to TRBJ1-1, with a tentative D call TRBD1 (6 bases). The germline CDR1 and CDR2 sequences are MNHNS and SASEGT. V was pared by 3 bases and J by 1 base, with 6 bases between. This CDR3 spans 13 amino acids. In DNA, the CDR3 is TGTGCCAGCAGTGACAGGGGGAACACTGAAGCTTTCTTT. It codes for CASSDRGNTEAFF.

This chain uses TRBV6-5 with TRBJ1-3; tentatively, D is TRBD1 (5 bases). Trimming removed 5 bases from V and 9 bases from J, with 14 bases in between. The germline gives CDR1 MNHEY, CDR2 SVGAGI. The CDR3 extends over 13 amino acids. The chain's CDR3 is CASSPQGRVTIYF. In nucleotides, the CDR3 is TGTGCCAGCAGTCCTCAGGGTAGGGTCACCATATATTTT.

The chain is built from TRBV7-9 and TRBJ2-5; 9 positions match TRBD2. The CDR3 has 17 amino acids. CDR1 is SEHNR and CDR2 is FQNEAQ in the germline V gene (reference sequence). J was trimmed by 5 bases and V by 3 bases; bases with no gene match: 13. The CDR3 coding sequence is TGTGCCAGCAGCTTCGGACGACTAGCGGTTCCACGGGAGACCCAGTACTTC. Its translation: CASSFGRLAVPRETQYF. The full variable domain, rest sourced from reference TRBV7-9 and TRBJ2-5, is DTGVSQNPRHKITKRGQNVTFRCDPISEHNRLYWYRQTLGQGPEFLTYFQNEAQLEKSRLLSDRFSAERPKGSFSTLEIQRTEQGDSAMYLCASSFGRLAVPRETQYFGPGTRLLVL.

The chain is built from TRBV7-3 and TRBJ2-3; maybe TRBD2 (5 bases). CDR1 and CDR2 (germline): SGHTA, FQGTGA. Trimming cost V 2 bases and J 5 bases, with 11 bases left between them. The CDR3 has 14 amino acids. CDR3 loop: CASSLDKGGDTQYF. The CDR3, as DNA: TGTGCCAGCAGCTTAGACAAAGGAGGAGATACGCAGTATTTT.

The J gene is TRBJ1-4, the V gene TRBV5-4, with 7 bases fitting TRBD1. V lost 2 bases and J lost 5; bases outside the gene matches: 9. Germline V CDR1 and CDR2: SGHNT, YYREEE (reference sequence). There are 16 residues in the CDR3. CDR3 DNA: TGTGCCAGCAGCTTTGGGTGGGGGACAGCAAATGAAAAACTGTTTTTT. Encoded protein: CASSFGWGTANEKLFF.

The chain has TRBV12-5 and TRBJ2-7, with 10 bases aligning to TRBD1. V dropped 1 base and J dropped 4; count of bases not matched to a gene: 4. This CDR3 has 15 amino acids. CDR1 and CDR2 (germline): LGHNT, FRNRAP. The CDR3 DNA follows: TGTGCTAGTGGTTTGGGCGGACAGGGGGATTACGAGCAGTACTTC. Amino acid sequence: CASGLGGQGDYEQYF.

The rearrangement links TRBV9 to TRBJ2-7; TRBD2 matches 14 bases. Germline loops: CDR1 SGDLS, CDR2 YYNGEE. Losses at the gene ends were 5 bases for V and 7 bases for J; bases not matched to a gene: 8. CDR3 size: 15 residues. In DNA, the CDR3 is TGTGCCAGCAGTCGGACTAGCGGGAGGATTTGGGAGCAGTACTTC. This codes for CASSRTSGRIWEQYF.

V gene TRBV30 combines with J gene TRBJ2-2; perhaps TRBD1 as D (7 bases). The germline V gene has CDR1 GTSNPN and CDR2 SVGIG (reference sequence). V lost 2 bases and J 3 bases, leaving 16 bases between the germline ends. The CDR3 totals 16 residues. CDR3 in amino acids: CAWSPPGRGDTGELFF. CDR3 nucleotide sequence: TGTGCCTGGAGTCCACCGGGCAGGGGGGACACCGGGGAGCTGTTTTTT.

This chain connects TRBV5-1 to TRBJ2-3; D may be TRBD1 (6 bases). Trimming shortened V by 5 bases and J by 5 bases, and 15 bases separated the two germline ends. This CDR3 contains 14 residues. Looked up from germline, CDR1 is SGHRS and CDR2 is YFSETQ. The CDR3 protein is CASRPGTRLDTQYF. Here the CDR3 DNA reads TGCGCCAGCAGACCCGGGACACGCTTAGATACGCAGTATTTT.

CDR3 DNA: TGTGCCAGCAGCTTGAAAGGGGTCACAGATACGCAGTATTTT. Its translation is CASSLKGVTDTQYF. The V and J genes are TRBV5-5 and TRBJ2-3, with D perhaps matching TRBD1 (5 bases). Per germline, CDR1 SGHKS and CDR2 YYEKEE (reference sequence). Trimming shortened V by 1 base and J by 2 bases, and 8 bases separated the two germline ends. This CDR3 contains 14 residues.

In its sample, this clone was seen a few times. The chain has TRBV12-5 and TRBJ1-2; D possibly corresponds to TRBD1 (6 bases). The CDR3 runs 14 residues. The germline V and J ends were trimmed by 6 bases and 5 bases, with 16 bases remaining between them. The germline V gene has CDR1 LGHNT and CDR2 FRNRAP. The CDR3 sequence is CASGGTGTRYGYTF. The DNA of the CDR3 is TGTGCTAGTGGCGGGACGGGGACAAGGTATGGCTACACCTTC.

This chain uses TRBV11-2 with TRBJ1-4, with 10 bases fitting TRBD1. This CDR3 region has 17 residues. Germline V gene sequence: CDR1 SGHAT, CDR2 FQNNGV. Trimming took 0 bases from V and 7 from J; bases not matched to a gene: 8. The CDR3, as DNA: TGTGCCAGCAGCTTAGAGAGGGGGACAGGGGAGGCTGAAAAACTGTTTTTT. The encoded protein is CASSLERGTGEAEKLFF.

This clone was counted a single time. V is TRBV19 and J is TRBJ1-3; no clear D gene. The CDR3 spans 12 residues. V was trimmed by 9 bases and J by 3 bases, leaving 9 bases between them. The V gene's germline CDR1 is LNHDA and CDR2 SQIVND (reference sequence). The DNA of the CDR3 is TGTGCCAGGGAGAGCGGTGGAAACACCATATATTTT. Translating gives CARESGGNTIYF.

This clone was counted at least ten times. This chain connects TRBV18 to TRBJ1-6; D is undetermined. Germline V gene lookup returns CDR1 KGHSH and CDR2 LQKENI. The V and J ends lost 8 bases and 8 bases respectively, with 16 bases between them. The length of the CDR3 is 14 residues. DNA for the CDR3: TGTGCCAGCACCCCGGGAGGGTGGTATTCACCCCTCCACTTT. As protein: CASTPGGWYSPLHF.

The chain combines TRBV14 with TRBJ2-7; 13 positions match TRBD2. V was pared by 4 bases and J by 7 bases, with 7 bases of the junction left unmatched. Looked up from germline, CDR1 is SGHDN and CDR2 is FVKESK. The CDR3 spans 15 residues. The CDR3 reads CASSPPTSGRREQYF. Here the CDR3 DNA reads TGTGCCAGCAGCCCACCGACTAGCGGGAGGAGAGAGCAGTACTTC.

The chain recombines TRBV18 with TRBJ2-7; TRBD1 aligns across 11 bases. Germline-derived CDR1 and CDR2 are KGHSH and LQKENI. The CDR3 is made up of 12 amino acids. The trim removed 8 bases at V and 6 bases at J, leaving 3 bases unmatched. CDR3 sequence: CASRGQGVEQYF. CDR3 DNA sequence: TGTGCCAGCCGGGGACAGGGGGTCGAGCAGTACTTC.

The rearrangement joins TRBV3-1 (or the pseudogene TRBV3-2) to TRBJ2-1, with D unresolved. Deletions cut 1 base from V and 0 bases from J, with 10 bases between. This CDR3 has 16 amino acids. Germline CDR1 and CDR2: LGHDT and YNNKEL (reference sequence). The CDR3 reads CASSQGAPSSYNEQFF. CDR3 DNA: TGTGCCAGCAGCCAAGGGGCCCCGAGCTCCTACAATGAGCAGTTCTTC.

In this sample, this clone turned up a few times. The chain uses TRBV2 and TRBJ1-1; weak D call: TRBD1 (5 bases). Trimming cost V 7 bases and J 1 base, with 13 bases left between them. The CDR3 is 14 residues long. From germline, CDR1 is SNHLY and CDR2 FYNNEI. For the CDR3, the DNA is TGTGCCAGCAATCAGGGTTTGGAGAACACTGAAGCTTTCTTT. This encodes CASNQGLENTEAFF.